The entry below gives a single T cell receptor beta chain sequence along with its context. The V and J ends lost 6 bases and 4 bases, in that order; junction bases with no gene match: 5. CDR3 length equals 14 residues. Germline lookup yields CDR1 SGHTA and CDR2 FQGNSA. The source of the sample is a study of spatial heterogeneity in lung cancer. Whole-study context: The study observed each unique TCR and UMI combination more than ten times on average in raw reads.

TCRdb fed the 5' RACE reads into MiXCR, producing one record per CDR3 protein. The table shows 85,000 to 100,000 distinct CDR3 sequences, with about 12% occurring only once. The time point: sample taken at primary tumor resection. The chain employs TRBV7-2 and TRBJ2-2, with 7 bases identical to TRBD2. The clonotype originates from a male donor with early-stage non-small cell lung cancer. Sequenced here: PBMCs, sampled at surgery. CDR3 DNA: TGTGCCAGCAGGACTAGCACAGGCACCGGGGAGCTGTTTTTT. This gives the protein CASRTSTGTGELFF.